This TCR beta chain was recorded in a study of immune heterogeneity within non-small cell lung tumors. This clonotype is categorized as medium-sized. Bulk tumor genomic DNA served as template, at 600 ng per sample. From each primary tumor, several far-apart biopsies were obtained during surgery. Untreated, newly diagnosed non-small cell lung cancer patients underwent curative surgery. Germline V CDR1 and CDR2: GTSNPN, SVGIG (reference sequence). Losses at the gene ends were 7 bases for V and 5 bases for J; bases not matched to a gene: 9. The CDR3 spans 13 residues. Multiplex PCR employing 32 V and 13 J primers generated amplicons of the TCR beta CDR3. TCRdb reprocessed the multiplex PCR reads via MiXCR and lists one record per CDR3 protein. The sample shows roughly 4,000 distinct CDR3 sequences, about 24% of them seen only once.

The chain recombines TRBV30 with TRBJ1-1; 8 bases fit TRBD1. The sequencing sample was made of lung tumor tissue. The sequence derives from a man aged 50 or older with non-small cell lung cancer. The chain's CDR3 is CASTTGVITEAFF. In DNA form, the CDR3 reads TGTGCCTCCACGACAGGGGTGATAACTGAAGCTTTCTTT.